Each of the 19 T cell receptor beta chains below was sequenced from the same sample in a study of blood T cell repertoires in COVID-19. Produced via immunoSEQ multiplex PCR; TCRdb's table is partial and in-frame only. Seen here are more than 45,000 clones, around 86% observed once, and the top ten hold approximately 7%. What was sequenced was peripheral blood. These receptors all come from a human donor with active COVID-19. The donor label of this sample is uncertain.

This chain joins TRBV28 and TRBJ1-2, with a possible D match to TRBD1 (6 bases). The CDR3 consists of 11 residues. Germline V gene data show CDR1 as MDHEN and CDR2 as SYDVKM. With 7 bases removed from V and 6 bases from J, the gap between germline ends came to 9 bases. The CDR3 region has the DNA TGTGCCAGCAATACAGGGCATGGCTACACCTTC. This encodes CASNTGHGYTF.

V is TRBV6-5 and J is TRBJ1-2; 9 bases fit TRBD1. Germline trimming cut 6 bases from V and 4 bases from J; bases unmatched to any gene: 3. The CDR3 has 13 amino acids. Looked up from germline, CDR1 is MNHEY and CDR2 is SVGAGI. The CDR3 is CASRKTGGYGYTF. The CDR3 DNA sequence: TGTGCCAGCAGAAAGACAGGGGGCTATGGCTACACCTTC.

The chain employs TRBV11-2 and TRBJ2-7; no clear D. CDR1 and CDR2 (germline): SGHAT, FQNNGV. Trimming shortened V by 1 base and J by 0 bases, and 7 bases separated the two germline ends. CDR3 length: 14 residues. The CDR3 sequence: CASSLVEVSYEQYF. The CDR3 nucleotides are TGTGCCAGCAGCTTAGTAGAGGTCTCCTACGAGCAGTACTTC.

This chain joins TRBV18 and TRBJ1-1; the match to TRBD1 covers 8 bases. The length of the CDR3 is 16 residues. Germline lookup yields CDR1 KGHSH and CDR2 LQKENI. The V gene end was trimmed by 2 bases and the J gene end by 4 bases; junction bases not matched to a gene: 9. This CDR3 reads CASSPTSQGAGTEAFF. CDR3 bases: TGTGCCAGCTCACCAACTAGTCAGGGGGCAGGCACTGAAGCTTTCTTT.

The genes are TRBV6-1 and TRBJ2-7, with D tentatively TRBD1 (6 bases). V lost 2 bases, J lost 6 bases, and 11 bases lay in between. CDR1 is MNHNS, CDR2 SASEGT, per germline. The CDR3 is 13 residues long. The CDR3 region has the DNA TGTGCCAGCAGTGAAACAGGGTTCGGCGAGCAGTACTTC. Its protein product is CASSETGFGEQYF.

CDR3 DNA: TGTGCCACCCGTTTTGGGGGGGCAGGTAATGAGCAGTTCTTC. Its translation is CATRFGGAGNEQFF. The chain is built from TRBV10-3 and TRBJ2-1, with a possible D match to TRBD2 (7 bases). CDR1 and CDR2 from the germline V gene are ENHRY and SYGVKD. The CDR3 sequence is 14 residues long. V gave up 10 bases and J gave up 7 bases, with 20 bases separating them.

A single count supports this clone. A junction end diverges from the germline sequence, so it may reflect a read error. The rearrangement joins TRBV7-7 to TRBJ2-2; D is undetermined. There are 12 residues in the CDR3. The germline V gene encodes CDR1 SSHAT and CDR2 FNYEAQ (reference sequence). In DNA form, the CDR3 reads TGTGCTAGCAGCCACTACACCGGGGAGCTGTTTTTT. This sequence encodes CASSHYTGELFF.

This clone has only one observation. The chain is built from TRBV28 and TRBJ1-5, with a tentative D call TRBD1 (5 bases). Germline CDR1 and CDR2: MDHEN and SYDVKM. V gave up 7 bases and J gave up 7 bases, with 14 bases separating them. CDR3 length: 13 residues. The DNA of the CDR3 is TGTGCCAGCATCCAGGGCGAGGCGCAGCCCCAGCATTTT. Translated: CASIQGEAQPQHF.

This chain uses TRBV15 with TRBJ2-6; D call uncertain. Germline assignment: CDR1 LNHNV and CDR2 YYDKDF (reference sequence). Trimming shortened V by 3 bases and J by 4 bases, and 7 bases separated the two germline ends. This CDR3 has 14 amino acids. CDR3 in amino acids: CATSRGIGANVLTF. As DNA, the CDR3 is TGTGCCACCAGCAGGGGCATCGGGGCCAACGTCCTGACTTTC.

The chain recombines TRBV9 with TRBJ1-4, with D unresolved. V lost 0 bases to trimming and J lost 8 bases, with 11 bases between them. The CDR3 totals 14 residues. The germline V gene has CDR1 SGDLS and CDR2 YYNGEE. The DNA for the CDR3 is TGTGCCAGCAGCGTAGCTACGGGGTGGGAAAAACTGTTTTTT. Amino acids: CASSVATGWEKLFF.

The rearrangement joins TRBV5-1 to TRBJ1-1, with D perhaps TRBD1 (5 bases). Between the trimmed V and J ends, which lost 1 base and 5 bases, there was a span of 9 bases. This CDR3 is built from 13 residues. CDR1 and CDR2 (germline): SGHRS, YFSETQ. The CDR3 protein is CASSLRAGTEAFF. CDR3 DNA sequence: TGCGCCAGCAGCTTGCGGGCAGGGACTGAAGCTTTCTTT.

This clone appeared a few times. The rearrangement links TRBV10-3 to TRBJ2-7; 11 bases map to TRBD2. CDR1 and CDR2 (germline): ENHRY, SYGVKD. This CDR3 region has 17 residues. V lost 0 bases and J lost 4; bases outside the gene matches: 8. CDR3 protein: CAISESGRLAGSYEQYF. The CDR3 region has the DNA TGTGCCATCAGTGAGTCGGGGAGACTAGCGGGGAGTTACGAGCAGTACTTC.

This clone was picked up one time. CDR3 amino acids: CAIGRSLNTEAFF. CDR3 nucleotide sequence: TGTGCCATCGGTCGTTCCCTGAACACTGAAGCTTTCTTT. The V and J genes are TRBV2 and TRBJ1-1, with D unresolved. The germline V gene encodes CDR1 SNHLY and CDR2 FYNNEI. V gave up 10 bases and J gave up 0 bases, with 12 bases separating them. This CDR3 is 13 amino acids long.

The chain employs TRBV2 and TRBJ2-1; the D gene is possibly TRBD2 (5 bases). The germline V gene encodes CDR1 SNHLY and CDR2 FYNNEI. CDR3 size: 12 residues. V lost 7 bases and J lost 7, with 11 bases in between. CDR3 amino acids: CASTLTGNEQFF. CDR3 nucleotides: TGTGCCAGCACTCTGACGGGAAATGAGCAGTTCTTC.

The chain has TRBV15 and TRBJ2-5; perhaps TRBD2 as D (6 bases). CDR3 length: 16 amino acids. Germline V CDR1 and CDR2: LNHNV, YYDKDF (reference sequence). V lost 0 bases and J 2 bases, leaving 13 bases between the germline ends. DNA of the CDR3: TGTGCCACCAGCAGAGATTCGTTAGCGGTACAAGAGACCCAGTACTTC. Amino acid sequence: CATSRDSLAVQETQYF.

The V call is TRBV27, the J call TRBJ2-1; D might be TRBD2 (5 bases). The CDR3 is made up of 17 amino acids. The germline CDR1 and CDR2 sequences are MNHEY and SMNVEV (reference sequence). V lost 2 bases, J lost 5 bases, and 19 bases lay in between. The DNA of the CDR3 is TGTGCCAGCAGTTTACTGGGGAGTCACCCGGGGAACAATGAGCAGTTCTTC. Its protein product is CASSLLGSHPGNNEQFF.

This clone was recorded a few times. This chain joins TRBV7-9 and TRBJ2-5; tentatively, D is TRBD1 (6 bases). The CDR3 is made up of 12 amino acids. CDR1 is SEHNR and CDR2 is FQNEAQ in the germline V gene (reference sequence). V was pared by 5 bases and J by 5 bases, with 9 bases between. The DNA for the CDR3 is TGTGCCAGCAGCCCCAGGGGTGAGACCCAGTACTTC. Its translation is CASSPRGETQYF.

V usage is TRBV7-8 and J usage is TRBJ2-1; possibly TRBD2 for D (6 bases). Germline values: CDR1 SGHVS, CDR2 FQNEAQ. The length of the CDR3 is 17 residues. The V end lost 1 base, the J end lost 1 base, and 14 bases lay between the germline ends. This CDR3 reads CASSLVLAEGSYNEQFF. The CDR3 DNA sequence: TGTGCCAGCAGCTTAGTACTCGCGGAGGGGTCCTACAATGAGCAGTTCTTC.

As for this clone: In the same sample, other DNA sequences code for this CDR3. The rearrangement links TRBV5-1 to TRBJ2-5; possibly TRBD1 for D (5 bases). The V end was cut by 4 bases, the J end by 2 bases, with 9 bases between. CDR3 length equals 13 residues. The V gene's germline CDR1 is SGHRS and CDR2 YFSETQ. DNA of the CDR3: TGCGCCAGCAGCCGGACAAGACAAGAGACCCAGTACTTC. Protein product: CASSRTRQETQYF.